Below are 9 T cell receptor beta chains sequenced from a single sample in a study of shared clonotypes between healthy human individuals. Here immunoSEQ multiplex PCR was the method, and the copy in TCRdb shows in-frame clones only, minus some. The sample holds nearly 500,000 clones, about 79% seen once. Input material: PBMCs. Receptors were obtained from a woman aged 40 to 55 in good health. Some clones in this sample may be carry-over from other donors' samples.

J is TRBJ1-3 and V is TRBV2; TRBD1 aligns across 11 bases. The CDR3 sequence is 12 residues long. Germline CDR1 is SNHLY and CDR2 is FYNNEI. V lost 9 bases to trimming and J lost 7 bases; unmatched junction nucleotides: 2. CDR3 in amino acids: CASRDRGNTIYF. The CDR3 DNA reads as TGTGCCAGTCGGGACAGGGGGAACACCATATATTTT.

The rearrangement uses TRBV6-4 and TRBJ2-5, with 7 bases aligning to TRBD1. Germline values: CDR1 MRHNA, CDR2 SNTAGT. The CDR3 runs to 13 residues. Trimming took 6 bases from V and 7 from J; bases not matched to a gene: 8. The CDR3 DNA is TGTGCCAGCAGCGAACAGGGGCGAGGGACCCAGTACTTC. It specifies CASSEQGRGTQYF.

This rearrangement joins TRBV5-4 to TRBJ1-4, with D perhaps TRBD1 (5 bases). V lost 3 bases and J 3 bases, leaving 9 bases between the germline ends. The germline V gene encodes CDR1 SGHNT and CDR2 YYREEE (reference sequence). There are 14 residues in the CDR3. As DNA, the CDR3 is TGTGCCAGCAGCTGGGACCGATCTAATGAAAAACTGTTTTTT. Protein sequence: CASSWDRSNEKLFF.

The genes are TRBV5-1 and TRBJ2-3, with 10 nucleotides matching TRBD2. The CDR3 totals 15 residues. V lost 0 bases and J lost 4; bases outside the gene matches: 2. Germline CDR1 is SGHRS and CDR2 is YFSETQ. For the CDR3, the DNA is TGCGCCAGCAGCTTGGGACTAGCGGGCTCAGATACGCAGTATTTT. Translated, it gives CASSLGLAGSDTQYF. Complete variable domain (other parts from reference TRBV5-1 and TRBJ2-3): KAGVTQTPRYLIKTRGQQVTLSCSPISGHRSVSWYQQTPGQGLQFLFEYFSETQRNKGNFPGRFSGRQFSNSRSEMNVSTLELGDSALYLCASSLGLAGSDTQYFGPGTRLTVL.

The gene calls are TRBV4-3 and TRBJ2-7, with 9 bases matching TRBD1. V shed 0 bases and J 7 bases; nucleotides not matched to a gene: 13. The germline CDR1 and CDR2 sequences are LGHNA and YSLEER. CDR3 length: 17 amino acids. The CDR3 DNA is TGCGCCAGCAGCCAAGATCCCCCCGGGGGACAGGGTGAAGAGCAGTACTTC. This sequence encodes CASSQDPPGGQGEEQYF.

The genes are TRBV19 and TRBJ1-2, with D hard to call. V was clipped by 5 bases and J by 7 bases, with 14 bases between them. Germline-derived CDR1 and CDR2 are LNHDA and SQIVND (reference sequence). The CDR3 is 13 residues long. CDR3 sequence (DNA): TGTGCCAGTAGTGCCGACACTCTAGGTGGCTACACCTTC. Protein: CASSADTLGGYTF. The variable domain in full, with the rest retrieved from reference TRBV19 and TRBJ1-2, is DGGITQSPKYLFRKEGQNVTLSCEQNLNHDAMYWYRQDPGQGLRLIYYSQIVNDFQKGDIAEGYSVSREKKESFPLTVTSAQKNPTAFYLCASSADTLGGYTFGSGTRLTVV.

This clone turned up a few times. This chain joins TRBV7-9 and TRBJ2-5; tentatively, D is TRBD1 or TRBD2 (5 bases each). This CDR3 spans 11 amino acids. The germline CDR1 and CDR2 sequences are SEHNR and FQNEAQ (reference sequence). Trimming took 8 bases from V and 4 from J, leaving 8 bases between them. CDR3 DNA: TGTGCCAGCGGGGGTGGAGAGACCCAGTACTTC. Protein product: CASGGGETQYF.

The chain recombines TRBV2 with TRBJ1-3, with no clear D. The V end lost 8 bases, the J end lost 7 bases, and 24 bases lay between the germline ends. CDR1 is SNHLY and CDR2 is FYNNEI in the germline V gene. This CDR3 is built from 16 residues. The DNA of the CDR3 is TGTGCCAGCGCAGTGGCAGCACCCCAGTTTGGGAACACCATATATTTT. Protein sequence: CASAVAAPQFGNTIYF.

The sample holds a few counts of this clone. The gene calls are TRBV2 and TRBJ1-2; 7 bases match TRBD1. The CDR3 runs to 18 residues. Losses at the gene ends were 0 bases for V and 4 bases for J; bases not matched to a gene: 14. Germline CDR1 reads SNHLY; CDR2 reads FYNNEI. The CDR3 region is CASSEAQVGTVRSYGYTF. Written as DNA, the CDR3 is TGTGCCAGCAGTGAAGCGCAGGTCGGGACAGTCCGATCCTATGGCTACACCTTC.